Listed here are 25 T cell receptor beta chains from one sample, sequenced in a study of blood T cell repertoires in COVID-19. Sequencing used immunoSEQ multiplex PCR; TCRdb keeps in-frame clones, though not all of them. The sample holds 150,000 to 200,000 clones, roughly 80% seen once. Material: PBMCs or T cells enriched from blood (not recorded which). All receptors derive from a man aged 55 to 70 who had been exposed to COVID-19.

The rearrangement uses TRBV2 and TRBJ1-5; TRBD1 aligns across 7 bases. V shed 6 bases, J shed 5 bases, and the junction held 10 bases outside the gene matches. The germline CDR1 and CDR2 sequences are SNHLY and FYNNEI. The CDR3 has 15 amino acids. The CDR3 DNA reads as TGTGCCAGCAGGGTTGGGACAGAAAGTGATCAGCCCCAGCATTTT. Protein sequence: CASRVGTESDQPQHF.

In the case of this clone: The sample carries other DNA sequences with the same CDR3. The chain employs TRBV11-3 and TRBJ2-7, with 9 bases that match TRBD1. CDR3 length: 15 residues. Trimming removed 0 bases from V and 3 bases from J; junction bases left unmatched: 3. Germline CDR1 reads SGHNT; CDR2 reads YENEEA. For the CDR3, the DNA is TGTGCCAGCAGCTTAGAGGGACAGGGACTCTACGAGCAGTACTTC. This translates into CASSLEGQGLYEQYF.

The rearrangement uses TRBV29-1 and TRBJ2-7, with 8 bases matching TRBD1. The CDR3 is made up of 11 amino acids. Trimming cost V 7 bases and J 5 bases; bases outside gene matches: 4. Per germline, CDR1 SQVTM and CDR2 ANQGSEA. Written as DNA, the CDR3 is TGCAGCGGGGGACAGGTCCACGAGCAGTACTTC. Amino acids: CSGGQVHEQYF.

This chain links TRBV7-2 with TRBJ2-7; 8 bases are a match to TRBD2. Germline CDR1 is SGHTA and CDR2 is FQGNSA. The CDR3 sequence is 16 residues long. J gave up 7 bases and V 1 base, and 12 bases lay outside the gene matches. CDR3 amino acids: CASSLGIQRGNREQYF. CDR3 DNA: TGTGCCAGCAGCTTAGGAATTCAGCGGGGGAACCGTGAGCAGTACTTC. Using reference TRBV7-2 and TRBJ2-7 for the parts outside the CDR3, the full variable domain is GAGVSQSPSNKVTEKGKDVELRCDPISGHTALYWYRQSLGQGLEFLIYFQGNSAPDKSGLPSDRFSAERTGGSVSTLTIQRTQQEDSAVYLCASSLGIQRGNREQYFGPGTRLTVT.

The CDR3 nucleotides are TGTGCCAGCAGCGCCGGACAGGGAATGATACTGAACACTGAAGCTTTCTTT. It specifies CASSAGQGMILNTEAFF. The rearrangement links TRBV9 to TRBJ1-1, with 8 bases that match TRBD1. This CDR3 comprises 17 residues. Germline CDR1 and CDR2: SGDLS and YYNGEE. Trimming took 3 bases from V and 0 from J; bases not matched to a gene: 10.

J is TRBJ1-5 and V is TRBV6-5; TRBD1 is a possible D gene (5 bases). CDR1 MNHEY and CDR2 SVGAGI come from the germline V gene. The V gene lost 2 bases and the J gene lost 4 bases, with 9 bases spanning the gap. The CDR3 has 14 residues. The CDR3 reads CASSYGGRNQPQHF. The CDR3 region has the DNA TGTGCCAGCAGTTACGGGGGGAGAAATCAGCCCCAGCATTTT.

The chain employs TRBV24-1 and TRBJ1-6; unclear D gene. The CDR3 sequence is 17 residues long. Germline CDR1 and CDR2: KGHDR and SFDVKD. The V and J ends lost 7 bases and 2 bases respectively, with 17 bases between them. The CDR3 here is CATSPTALGAYNSPLHF. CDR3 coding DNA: TGTGCCACCAGCCCGACGGCCTTGGGCGCCTATAATTCACCCCTCCACTTT.

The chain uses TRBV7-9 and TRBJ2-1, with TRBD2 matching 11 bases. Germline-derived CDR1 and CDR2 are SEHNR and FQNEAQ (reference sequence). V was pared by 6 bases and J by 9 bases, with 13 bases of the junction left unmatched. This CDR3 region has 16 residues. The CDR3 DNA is TGTGCCAGCAGTTCCCGACTAGCGGGAAATTTGAGTGAGCAGTTCTTC. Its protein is CASSSRLAGNLSEQFF.

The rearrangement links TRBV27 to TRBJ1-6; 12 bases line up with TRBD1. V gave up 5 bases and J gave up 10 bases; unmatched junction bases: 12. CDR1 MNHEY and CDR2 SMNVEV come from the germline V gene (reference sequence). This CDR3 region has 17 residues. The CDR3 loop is CASSLEFRDRGPSPLHF. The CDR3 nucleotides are TGTGCCAGCAGTCTTGAATTCCGGGACAGGGGGCCGTCACCCCTCCACTTT.

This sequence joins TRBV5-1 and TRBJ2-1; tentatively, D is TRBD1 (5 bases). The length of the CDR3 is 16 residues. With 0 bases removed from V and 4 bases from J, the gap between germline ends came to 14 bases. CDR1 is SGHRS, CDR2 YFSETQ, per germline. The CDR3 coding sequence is TGCGCCAGCAGCTTGGGGGGCAGCAGGACGTACAATGAGCAGTTCTTC. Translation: CASSLGGSRTYNEQFF.

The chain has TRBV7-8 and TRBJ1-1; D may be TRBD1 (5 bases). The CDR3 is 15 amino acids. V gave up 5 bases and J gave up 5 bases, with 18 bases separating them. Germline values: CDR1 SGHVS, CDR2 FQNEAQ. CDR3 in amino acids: CASSPKGQGGTEAFF. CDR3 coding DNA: TGTGCCAGCAGCCCGAAGGGGCAGGGAGGGACTGAAGCTTTCTTT. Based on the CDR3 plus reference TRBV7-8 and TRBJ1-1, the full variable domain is GAGVSQSPRYKVAKRGQDVALRCDPISGHVSLFWYQQALGQGPEFLTYFQNEAQLDKSGLPSDRFFAERPEGSVSTLKIQRTQQEDSAVYLCASSPKGQGGTEAFFGQGTRLTVV.

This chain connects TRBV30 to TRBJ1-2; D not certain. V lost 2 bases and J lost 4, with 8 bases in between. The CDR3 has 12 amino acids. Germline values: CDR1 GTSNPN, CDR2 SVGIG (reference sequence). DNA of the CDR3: TGTGCCTGGAGTCAGGAGGTCTATGGCTACACCTTC. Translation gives CAWSQEVYGYTF.

The CDR3 nucleotides are TGTGCCAGCAGCTTAAACCGACAGCTGAACACTGAAGCTTTCTTT. Translated, it gives CASSLNRQLNTEAFF. The rearrangement links TRBV7-2 to TRBJ1-1; D possibly corresponds to TRBD1 (5 bases). Trimming took 2 bases from V and 0 from J, leaving 10 bases between them. From germline, CDR1 is SGHTA and CDR2 FQGNSA. The CDR3 has 15 amino acids.

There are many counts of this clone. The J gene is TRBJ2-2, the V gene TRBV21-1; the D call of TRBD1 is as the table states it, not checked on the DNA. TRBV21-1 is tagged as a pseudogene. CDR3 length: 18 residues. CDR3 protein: CASSKGGRDRGYTGELFF. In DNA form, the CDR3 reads TGTGCCAGCAGCAAAGGGGGTAGGGACAGGGGATACACCGGGGAGCTGTTTTTT.

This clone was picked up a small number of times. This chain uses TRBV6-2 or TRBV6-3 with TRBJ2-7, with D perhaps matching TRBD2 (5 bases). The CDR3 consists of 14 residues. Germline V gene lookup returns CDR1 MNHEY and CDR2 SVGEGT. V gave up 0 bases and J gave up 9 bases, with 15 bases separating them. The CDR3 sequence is CASSYSALAAGQYF. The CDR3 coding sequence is TGTGCCAGCAGTTACTCGGCCCTAGCTGCAGGGCAGTACTTC.

The CDR3 sequence is CATHGVRGQPQHF. CDR3 nucleotide sequence: TGTGCCACCCACGGGGTGCGAGGACAGCCCCAGCATTTT. The chain recombines TRBV2 with TRBJ1-5; D is uncertain. V was cut by 10 bases and J by 7 bases, with 17 bases left in between. The CDR3 is 13 amino acids. The germline gives CDR1 SNHLY, CDR2 FYNNEI.

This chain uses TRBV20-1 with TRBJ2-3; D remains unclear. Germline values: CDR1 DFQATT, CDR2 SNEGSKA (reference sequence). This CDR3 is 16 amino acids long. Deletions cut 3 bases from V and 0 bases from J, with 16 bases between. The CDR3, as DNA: TGCAGTGCTAGTCCCACTATCGGTACTAGCACAGATACGCAGTATTTT. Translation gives CSASPTIGTSTDTQYF.

The CDR3 DNA reads TGTGCCACCAGTAGCAAGATCGCCAATGAGCAGTTCTTC. Translated: CATSSKIANEQFF. The V and J genes are TRBV24-1 and TRBJ2-1; D gene unclear. Between the trimmed V and J ends, which lost 6 bases and 6 bases, there was a span of 11 bases. Germline V lookup: CDR1 KGHDR, CDR2 SFDVKD. This CDR3 spans 13 amino acids.

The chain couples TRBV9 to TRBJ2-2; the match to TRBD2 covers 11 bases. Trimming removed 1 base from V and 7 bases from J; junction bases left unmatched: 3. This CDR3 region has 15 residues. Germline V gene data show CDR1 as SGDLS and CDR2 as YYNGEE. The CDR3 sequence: CASSVTSGRIGELFF. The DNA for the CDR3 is TGTGCCAGCAGCGTAACTAGCGGGAGAATCGGGGAGCTGTTTTTT.

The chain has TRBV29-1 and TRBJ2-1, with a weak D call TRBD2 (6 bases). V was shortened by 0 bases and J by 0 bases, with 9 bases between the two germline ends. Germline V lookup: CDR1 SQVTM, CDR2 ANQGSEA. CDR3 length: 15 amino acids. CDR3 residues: CSVEDGLSSYNEQFF. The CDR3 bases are TGCAGCGTTGAAGACGGACTAAGCTCCTACAATGAGCAGTTCTTC.

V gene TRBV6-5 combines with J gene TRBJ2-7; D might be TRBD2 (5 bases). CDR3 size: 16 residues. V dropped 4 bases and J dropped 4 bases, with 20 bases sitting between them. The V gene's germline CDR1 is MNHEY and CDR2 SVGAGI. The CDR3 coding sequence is TGTGCCAGCAGTTCCCCAAGCACGGGGATATCGTACGAGCAGTACTTC. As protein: CASSSPSTGISYEQYF.

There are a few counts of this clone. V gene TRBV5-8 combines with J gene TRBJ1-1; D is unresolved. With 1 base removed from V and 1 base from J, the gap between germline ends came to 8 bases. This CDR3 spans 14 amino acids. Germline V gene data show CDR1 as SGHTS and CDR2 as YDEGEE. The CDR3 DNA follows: TGTGCCAGCAGCTTGTTTGCAGGGAACACTGAAGCTTTCTTT. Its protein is CASSLFAGNTEAFF.

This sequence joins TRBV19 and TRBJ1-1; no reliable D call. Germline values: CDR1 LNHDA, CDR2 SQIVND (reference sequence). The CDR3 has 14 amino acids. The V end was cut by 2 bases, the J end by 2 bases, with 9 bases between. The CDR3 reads CASSISGRNTEAFF. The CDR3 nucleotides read TGTGCCAGTAGTATAAGTGGTAGAAACACTGAAGCTTTCTTT.

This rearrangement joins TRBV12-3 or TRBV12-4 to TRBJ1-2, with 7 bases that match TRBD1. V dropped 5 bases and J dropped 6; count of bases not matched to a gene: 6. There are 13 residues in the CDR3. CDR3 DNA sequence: TGTGCCAGCAGTCTACAGGGGAGCCATGGCTACACCTTC. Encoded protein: CASSLQGSHGYTF.

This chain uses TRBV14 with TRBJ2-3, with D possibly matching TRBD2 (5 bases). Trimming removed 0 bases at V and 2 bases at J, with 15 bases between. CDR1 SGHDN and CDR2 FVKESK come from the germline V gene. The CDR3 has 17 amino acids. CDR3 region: CASSQDFRIAFTDTQYF. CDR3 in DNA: TGTGCCAGCAGCCAAGATTTTAGGATAGCGTTCACAGATACGCAGTATTTT.